One and the same sample provided the 9 T cell receptor beta chains below, sequenced in a study of T cells in Graves' hyperthyroidism and ophthalmopathy. Amplified TCR beta CDR3 regions came from RNA transcripts. In the first-round RT-PCR of the TCR CDR3, the HTBI primer set was used. One entry per CDR3 protein, called by TCRdb with MiXCR from the multiplex PCR reads. Found here are fewer than 500,000 distinct CDR3 sequences, 13% of them singletons; the top ten hold less than 25%. Sequenced input: blood. Receptor source: a man between 25 and 39 years old with Graves' hyperthyroidism that later progressed to Graves' ophthalmopathy.

The chain joins TRBV7-2 to TRBJ1-6; tentatively, D is TRBD1 (5 bases). The CDR3 has 15 amino acids. V shed 2 bases and J shed 10 bases, with 15 bases lying between them. CDR1 is SGHTA, CDR2 FQGNSA, per germline. DNA for the CDR3: TGTGCCAGCAGCTTATTGGGAACCAGGGTATCACCCCTCCACTTT. Protein product: CASSLLGTRVSPLHF.

This chain uses TRBV4-1 with TRBJ2-5, with 8 positions matching TRBD2. V gave up 0 bases and J gave up 5 bases; unmatched junction bases: 11. This CDR3 contains 17 residues. CDR1 MGHRA and CDR2 YSYEKL come from the germline V gene. CDR3 amino acids: CASSQEGAGGLAETQYF. CDR3 coding DNA: TGCGCCAGCAGCCAAGAGGGGGCGGGGGGCTTGGCGGAGACCCAGTACTTC.

Many counts were recorded for this clonotype. V usage is TRBV4-2 and J usage is TRBJ1-5; unclear D gene. CDR3 length: 15 residues. V was clipped by 1 base and J by 4 bases, with 11 bases between them. CDR1 LGHNA and CDR2 YNFKEQ come from the germline V gene. CDR3 bases: TGTGCCAGCAGCCAAGCTAATAGGGCAAATCAGCCCCAGCATTTT. Its translation is CASSQANRANQPQHF.

This clonotype was seen only a few times. This chain links TRBV11-2 with TRBJ1-2; a weak D match, TRBD1 (5 bases). V dropped 1 base and J dropped 4 bases, with 13 bases sitting between them. The CDR3 runs 15 residues. The V gene's germline CDR1 is SGHAT and CDR2 FQNNGV. The chain's CDR3 is CASSLGGGDAYGYTF. As DNA, the CDR3 is TGTGCCAGCAGCTTAGGGGGGGGGGATGCCTATGGCTACACCTTC.

V gene TRBV10-1 combines with J gene TRBJ2-7; possibly TRBD2 for D (5 bases). With 3 bases removed from V and 3 bases from J, the gap between germline ends came to 12 bases. The CDR3 has 14 residues. Germline CDR1 is WNHNN and CDR2 is SYGVQD (reference sequence). CDR3 DNA sequence: TGCGCCAGCAGTGACGGGATTACTAACTACGAGCAGTACTTC. Protein: CASSDGITNYEQYF.

This clonotype appeared many times. The chain has TRBV7-2 and TRBJ2-4; TRBD2 might be the D (5 bases). CDR1 SGHTA and CDR2 FQGNSA come from the germline V gene. Trimming pared 3 bases from V and 8 bases from J, leaving 11 bases between. CDR3 length: 13 residues. The CDR3 sequence is CASSFSDGDIQYF. CDR3 DNA: TGTGCCAGCAGCTTTAGTGACGGGGACATTCAGTACTTC.

The CDR3, as DNA: TGTGCCAGAGGGGACAGGGAGCAGTTCTTC. It is translated as CARGDREQFF. V gene TRBV2 combines with J gene TRBJ2-1; 8 bases align to TRBD1. With 9 bases clipped from V and 10 bases from J, the junction kept 2 bases outside the gene matches. Germline CDR1 and CDR2: SNHLY and FYNNEI. This CDR3 contains 10 residues.

This clonotype came up many times. The chain carries TRBV6-1 and TRBJ2-7; D unclear. The CDR3 is made up of 11 amino acids. Deletions cut 6 bases from V and 2 bases from J, with 5 bases between. Germline V gene sequence: CDR1 MNHNS, CDR2 SASEGT. CDR3 residues: CASSYTYEQYF. For the CDR3, the DNA is TGTGCCAGCAGCTATACCTACGAGCAGTACTTC.

The chain combines TRBV29-1 with TRBJ1-4; TRBD1 is a possible D gene (5 bases). V was trimmed by 0 bases and J by 2 bases, leaving 7 bases between them. This CDR3 region has 14 residues. Germline loops: CDR1 SQVTM, CDR2 ANQGSEA. The CDR3 region has the DNA TGCAGCGTTGAAGAGGGGGGTACTAATGAAAAACTGTTTTTT. This encodes CSVEEGGTNEKLFF.